This TCR beta chain is from a study of T cells in localized non-small cell lung cancer (dated by TCRdb to 2018 to 2021). Concerning the study at large: The study examined T cell repertoires in 200 to 250 patients with early-stage NSCLC and compared tumors with uninvolved tumor-adjacent lungs. The cohort consisted of a few hundred treatment-naive NSCLC patients whose localized lung tumors had been resected. The mean age of the NSCLC patients was 60 to 85 years, with 130 or so men and 107 women.

Remarks on this clone: The antigen it binds to is not known. No per-base quality is available; no much larger clone lies one base away.

Including the terminal cysteine and phenylalanine, the CDR3 comprises 13 residues. The CDR3 DNA has 39 bases and is translated from base 1. Between the V and J ends, shortened by 3 bases and 2 bases respectively, the junction contains 5 bases. For CDR1 and CDR2, the germline V gene (reference sequence) lists LNHDA and SQIVND. Uninvolved adjacent lung was sampled at least 2 cm away from the tumor margin, and two independent pathologists confirmed that the tissue had no atypia. At diagnosis, tumor, uninvolved tumor-adjacent lung and peripheral blood were collected and then preserved as a mix of FFPE and fresh-frozen material. The immunoSEQ Assay was used to sequence TCR beta CDR3 regions from DNA. Turning to the authors' computational methods: T cell density was computed as TCR beta template counts normalized to usable DNA estimated by amplifying housekeeping genes. Richness was estimated using the preseqR package, with extrapolation to 400,000 templates for PBMC samples and to 120,000 templates for tissue samples. Clonality was defined by subtracting Pielou's evenness from one. To identify tissue-enriched TCRs, differential abundance testing was run on productive amino-acid clonotypes with a minimum total count of 5 and an alpha of 0.1. The Jaccard Index and the Morisita Overlap Index were used to quantify repertoire overlap between compartments. TCR beta CDR3s were clustered by GLIPH together with public tetramer-defined viral CDR3s, and at least three viral sequences plus V-gene enrichment were required for viral motifs. The source is immuneACCESS, and TCRdb retained only in-frame sequences with V and J called. Part of the clones is not carried over; for the studies checked, unresolved V genes explain less than half of this, and the remainder is unexplained. The DNA gave D and trimming, while V, J and clone size come from that table. Here the sample has 2,600 or so clones; more than 20% occur a single time. The ten largest make up about 10% of the sample.

Overall study results and their limits: Longer overall survival was associated with higher T cell density in blood, whereas shorter survival was associated with higher clonality in adjacent lung. Of the top 100 tumor clones, a median of 57 were detected in paired uninvolved adjacent lung; around 30 were also among that lung's top 100. Because of the exploratory design, TCR variables were selected using unadjusted p-values without false-discovery rate correction. Uninvolved tumor-adjacent lung showed the highest T cell clonality, higher than tumor, which suggests more focused antigenic responses in the adjacent lung. Because multi-region tumor sequencing was not performed, intratumor heterogeneity could not be ruled out.

The sequenced sample was normal lung tissue next to the tumor, obtained before any cancer treatment. The rearrangement joined TRBV19 to TRBJ2-1; the D match is possibly TRBD1 or TRBD2, with 5 bases aligned in each. The receptor's source is a male donor aged 60 or over with stage I squamous cell lung carcinoma. The base sequence is TGTGCCAGTAGTATGGGACCCTACAATGAGCAGTTCTTC. Translated, it reads CASSMGPYNEQFF.